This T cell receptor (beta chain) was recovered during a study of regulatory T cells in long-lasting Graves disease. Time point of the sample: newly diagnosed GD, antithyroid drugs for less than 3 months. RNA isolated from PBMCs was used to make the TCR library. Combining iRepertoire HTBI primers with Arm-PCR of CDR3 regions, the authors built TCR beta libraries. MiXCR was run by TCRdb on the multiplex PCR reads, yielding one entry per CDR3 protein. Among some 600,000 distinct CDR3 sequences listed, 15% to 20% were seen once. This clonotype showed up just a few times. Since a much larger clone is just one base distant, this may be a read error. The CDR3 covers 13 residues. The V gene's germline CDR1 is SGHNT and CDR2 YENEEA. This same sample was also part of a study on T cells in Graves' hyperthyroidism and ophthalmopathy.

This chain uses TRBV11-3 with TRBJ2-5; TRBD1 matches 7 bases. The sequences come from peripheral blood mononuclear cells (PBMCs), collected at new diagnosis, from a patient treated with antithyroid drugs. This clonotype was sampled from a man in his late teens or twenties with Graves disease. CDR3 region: CTSSPTGAETQYF. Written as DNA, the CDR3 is TGTACCAGCAGCCCAACAGGGGCAGAGACCCAGTACTTC.